These 22 T cell receptor beta chains were all obtained from the same sample, sequenced in a study of blood T cells in healthy people across ages (dated by TCRdb to about 2015). Library preparation was by 5' RACE. TCRdb names Illumina HiSeq 2500 as the instrument used. A second PCR of roughly 7 to 11 cycles was run with a J-beta primer mix and a sample-barcoded 5' primer. Starting from the raw public reads, TCRdb applied fastp trimming at Q25, assembled clones with MiXCR and retained in-frame beta chains. Entries are consolidated by CDR3 protein sequence, retaining the most common genes and DNA. This sample gives 800,000 to 950,000 distinct CDR3 sequences in total; 25% to 30% of them show up just once. 9.5% to 13% of the sample rests with the top ten. These sequences were also reported in another study, on T cells of mothers and their children.

The material sequenced was blood. The receptors shown here come from a woman aged 40 to 50 in good health.

This clonotype was observed a handful of times. This rearrangement joins TRBV7-9 to TRBJ1-2, with 9 bases that match TRBD1. V dropped 0 bases and J dropped 8; count of bases not matched to a gene: 4. The germline V gene encodes CDR1 SEHNR and CDR2 FQNEAQ (reference sequence). The length of the CDR3 is 14 residues. CDR3 loop: CASSLAGQGHGYTF. The CDR3 nucleotides read TGTGCCAGCAGCTTAGCCGGACAGGGGCACGGCTACACCTTC.

The chain carries TRBV10-3 and TRBJ1-2; possible D gene TRBD1, 6 bases. Germline V gene lookup returns CDR1 ENHRY and CDR2 SYGVKD. CDR3 length: 13 residues. V shed 0 bases and J shed 10 bases, with 12 bases lying between them. CDR3 in amino acids: CAISESQGLDYTF. In nucleotides, the CDR3 is TGTGCCATCAGTGAGTCCCAGGGGTTGGACTACACCTTC.

In its sample, this clonotype was seen a few times. The chain employs TRBV4-1 and TRBJ2-7; 7 bases agree with TRBD1. Trimming cost V 0 bases and J 3 bases; bases outside gene matches: 5. This CDR3 is 15 amino acids long. Germline values: CDR1 MGHRA, CDR2 YSYEKL. The CDR3: CASSQDFGDSYEQYF. Written as DNA, the CDR3 is TGCGCCAGCAGCCAAGATTTCGGGGACAGCTACGAGCAGTACTTC.

This clonotype turned up a few times. The chain employs TRBV6-2 or TRBV6-3 and TRBJ2-7; D is perhaps TRBD1 (6 bases). The CDR3 runs 14 residues. Trimming cost V 2 bases and J 7 bases, with 15 bases left between them. Germline V gives CDR1 MNHEY, CDR2 SVGEGT. CDR3 nucleotide sequence: TGTGCCAGCAGTTACCTTAGGACAGCCGATGAGCAGTACTTC. Translated: CASSYLRTADEQYF.

As to this clonotype: This could be a read error, since a much larger clone is one nucleotide away. The chain is built from TRBV3-1 and TRBJ2-7, with D tentatively TRBD2 (6 bases). Germline V lookup: CDR1 LGHDT, CDR2 YNNKEL (reference sequence). The CDR3 has 12 residues. In nucleotides, the CDR3 is TGTGCCAGCGGCCACGCGGGGTTCGAGCAGTACTTC. Translation: CASGHAGFEQYF.

This clonotype was counted ten times or more. The chain recombines TRBV7-9 with TRBJ1-5; D gene ambiguous. This CDR3 comprises 13 residues. V lost 5 bases to trimming and J lost 5 bases, with 10 bases between them. Germline V lookup: CDR1 SEHNR, CDR2 FQNEAQ (reference sequence). The CDR3 DNA reads TGTGCCAGCAGCCCGGACGGGTATCAGCCCCAGCATTTT. It translates to CASSPDGYQPQHF.

The genes are TRBV4-1 and TRBJ2-2; a weak D match, TRBD1 (6 bases). From germline, CDR1 is MGHRA and CDR2 YSYEKL. Trimming cost V 4 bases and J 5 bases, with 17 bases left between them. This CDR3 is 16 amino acids long. The CDR3 region is CASSLERDKGTGELFF. CDR3 bases: TGCGCCAGCAGCCTCGAGAGGGACAAGGGAACCGGGGAGCTGTTTTTT.

There are a few counts of this clonotype. The rearrangement joins TRBV7-9 to TRBJ1-1; D possibly corresponds to TRBD1 (5 bases). Germline-derived CDR1 and CDR2 are SEHNR and FQNEAQ (reference sequence). V was clipped by 5 bases and J by 4 bases, with 14 bases between them. CDR3 size: 14 residues. The CDR3, as DNA: TGTGCCAGCAGCCCGGAGGCCGGGGGCACTGAAGCTTTCTTT. It encodes CASSPEAGGTEAFF.

This clonotype was seen just once. An end of the junction differs from the germline gene, which may be a read error. The chain's CDR3 is CTSSPDVRGEQFF. The CDR3 DNA reads as TGTACCAGCTCACCGGACGTTCGAGGTGAGCAGTTCTTC. The chain couples TRBV18 to TRBJ2-1; no definite D call. The CDR3 is 13 amino acids. From germline, CDR1 is KGHSH and CDR2 LQKENI.

J is TRBJ1-2 and V is TRBV2; 9 bases agree with TRBD1. The CDR3 covers 12 residues. Germline CDR1 and CDR2: SNHLY and FYNNEI. Trimming at V came to 7 bases and at J to 7 bases, leaving 4 bases not matched to a gene. CDR3 coding DNA: TGTGCCAGCACCTCGGACAGGGGTGGCTACACCTTC. As protein: CASTSDRGGYTF.

V usage is TRBV13 and J usage is TRBJ2-4, with a tentative D call TRBD1 (6 bases). The end of the DNA is better explained by TRBJ2-7, so the J call may be wrong. The germline V gene encodes CDR1 PRHDT and CDR2 FYEKMQ (reference sequence). This CDR3 has 15 residues. CDR3 bases: TGTGCCAGCAGCCCCGAGGGGGAGAGCCCCTACGAGCAGTACTTC. The encoded protein is CASSPEGESPYEQYF.

This clonotype appeared a few times. V and J are TRBV14 and TRBJ2-1, with a weak D call TRBD2 (5 bases). Between the trimmed V and J ends, which lost 1 base and 2 bases, there was a span of 12 bases. The CDR3 runs 16 residues. Germline V gene data show CDR1 as SGHDN and CDR2 as FVKESK. The CDR3 nucleotides are TGTGCCAGCAGCCAAGGATTGTACGGGGCCTACAATGAGCAGTTCTTC. Its translation: CASSQGLYGAYNEQFF.

The V and J genes are TRBV18 and TRBJ2-5, with D unresolved. V was clipped by 6 bases and J by 4 bases, with 9 bases between them. The CDR3 covers 12 residues. In germline, CDR1 is KGHSH, CDR2 LQKENI. The CDR3 reads CASSRSLETQYF. The CDR3 DNA is TGTGCCAGCTCTCGTTCCCTAGAGACCCAGTACTTC.

The rearrangement uses TRBV19 and TRBJ2-3; no firm D call. Trimming removed 5 bases at V and 5 bases at J, with 17 bases between. From germline, CDR1 is LNHDA and CDR2 SQIVND (reference sequence). The CDR3 is 15 amino acids. In DNA, the CDR3 is TGTGCCAGTAGTGTGGGCCGACGGCAGGTAGATACGCAGTATTTT. It specifies CASSVGRRQVDTQYF.

The genes are TRBV2 and TRBJ1-5; D is unclear. CDR1 and CDR2 from the germline V gene are SNHLY and FYNNEI. This CDR3 comprises 15 residues. The ends were cut back, 3 bases at V and 2 bases at J, with 11 bases in the middle. The CDR3 DNA reads as TGTGCCAGCAGTGAGTTGTGGGAAGGCAATCAGCCCCAGCATTTT. Protein sequence: CASSELWEGNQPQHF.

There are many counts of this clonotype. The chain recombines TRBV5-1 with TRBJ2-4; TRBD1 matches 8 bases. The J call is doubtful: the DNA matches TRBJ2-7 better. The CDR3 contains 13 residues. From germline, CDR1 is SGHRS and CDR2 YFSETQ. CDR3 residues: CASSSQGALEQYF. The DNA of the CDR3 is TGCGCCAGCAGCTCCCAGGGGGCGCTCGAGCAGTACTTC.

This clonotype appeared a single time. The rearrangement links TRBV7-2 to TRBJ2-5; 7 bases fit TRBD1. The end of the DNA fits TRBJ2-7 better, so the J call may be wrong. Germline CDR1 and CDR2: SGHTA and FQGNSA. CDR3 length equals 15 residues. CDR3 sequence (DNA): TGTGCCAACAGAGAATACAACAGGGGATGCCACGAGCAGTACTTC. Protein: CANREYNRGCHEQYF.

In the case of this clonotype: A read error may be the cause here, since a much bigger clone is one base away. A read error is likely, as this CDR3 ends without the conserved phenylalanine or tryptophan. J is TRBJ2-4 and V is TRBV6-4; 7 nucleotides align to TRBD2. The J call is uncertain, as TRBJ2-5 better fits the DNA end. The CDR3 length is 15 residues. Per germline, CDR1 MRHNA and CDR2 SNTAGT. CDR3 sequence reads: CASSEQAGSSETQYS. CDR3 bases: TGTGCCAGCAGTGAACAAGCGGGAAGTTCGGAGACCCAGTACTCC.

The V call is TRBV7-9, the J call TRBJ2-1; TRBD2 is a possible D gene (6 bases). Trimming took off 4 bases at V and 7 bases at J, with 14 bases between the two ends. This CDR3 has 14 residues. The germline V gene encodes CDR1 SEHNR and CDR2 FQNEAQ (reference sequence). CDR3: CASSYSGGTNEQFF. The CDR3 DNA sequence: TGTGCCAGCAGCTACAGTGGGGGGACTAATGAGCAGTTCTTC.

CDR3 protein: CASSQVGAATRDTQYF. The CDR3 DNA follows: TGCGCCAGCAGCCAAGTGGGAGCAGCGACTAGAGATACGCAGTATTTT. The chain couples TRBV4-1 to TRBJ2-3; D possibly corresponds to TRBD2 (6 bases). The CDR3 totals 16 residues. The V gene's germline CDR1 is MGHRA and CDR2 YSYEKL. Between the trimmed V and J ends, which lost 1 base and 5 bases, there was a span of 16 bases.

Ten or more counts support this clonotype. This chain links TRBV11-2 with TRBJ2-5; tentative D call: TRBD1 (5 bases). This CDR3 is 14 amino acids long. Trimming left V 5 bases short and J 2 bases short, with 12 bases between. CDR1 is SGHAT and CDR2 is FQNNGV in the germline V gene. As DNA, the CDR3 is TGTGCCAGCAGCCCAGGACACCTACAAGAGACCCAGTACTTC. It translates to CASSPGHLQETQYF.

This clonotype occurred many times. The J gene is TRBJ2-1, the V gene TRBV6-1; TRBD2 might be the D (5 bases). Trimming cost V 2 bases and J 7 bases, with 9 bases left between them. The CDR3 has 13 residues. Germline values: CDR1 MNHNS, CDR2 SASEGT. The CDR3 DNA reads TGTGCCAGCAGTGAACGGAGAGGGAATGAGCAGTTCTTC. As protein: CASSERRGNEQFF.